The entry below describes one T cell receptor beta chain. The entry originates in a study of vaccination and CD4 T cells after COVID-19. Turning to the study itself: Two doses of either BNT162b2 or mRNA-1273 vaccine went to participants.

The CDR3 is made up of 14 amino acids. V shed 5 bases, J shed 8 bases, and the junction held 4 bases outside the gene matches. Described time point: late sampling 161 to 241 days after vaccination in a few convalescent patients. TCRdb fed the PCR reads into MiXCR, producing one record per CDR3 protein. The table lists roughly 30,000 distinct CDR3 sequences, 45% to 60% of them singletons. Specimen: CD4+ T cells from blood, collected about 7 months after SARS-CoV-2 vaccination. V and J are TRBV12-3 or TRBV12-4 and TRBJ2-5, with TRBD2 identical over 14 bases. The receptor was isolated from a human donor who had recovered from COVID-19. The CDR3, as DNA: TGTGCCAGCAGTCCGGGACTAGCGGGGGCCACCCAGTACTTC. Its translation: CASSPGLAGATQYF.